Described below is a single T cell receptor (beta chain) sequence and its context. The sample is drawn from a study of blood T cell repertoires in COVID-19. Across the whole study: There were acute and convalescent COVID-19 samples, and they came from the United States, Italy and Spain.

This CDR3 has 12 amino acids. Germline lookup yields CDR1 GTSNPN and CDR2 SVGIG (reference sequence). V lost 4 bases to trimming and J lost 2 bases, with 9 bases between them. Authors' methods: Reference gene primer amplification in the assay estimated nucleated cell counts. Data came from immunoSEQ multiplex PCR; TCRdb stores just in-frame clones and leaves some out. V and J calls and clone size are as listed in that table; D and trimming were resolved from the DNA. The repertoire consists of 100,000 to 150,000 clones, with 85% to 90% occurring once and the leading ten covering more than 15%. The V call is TRBV30, the J call TRBJ2-7; D is ambiguous. This receptor was identified in a man aged 50 or older with active or convalescent COVID-19. The specimen sequenced was peripheral blood. The CDR3 DNA sequence: TGTGCCTGGATAGGAGTCCCCTACGAGCAGTACTTC. This translates into CAWIGVPYEQYF.